This T cell receptor beta chain was sequenced during a study of T cells expressing NK-cell markers. Regarding the study as a whole: It was still unclear whether expanded NKG2C+ T cell clones were HCMV specific.

TCRdb reprocessed the 5' RACE reads and stores each CDR3 protein as one record, lacking DNA. Its table lists 150,000 or so distinct CDR3 sequences. A word on this clonotype: Its antigen is not identified.

This CDR3 has 15 residues. CDR1 and CDR2 from the germline V gene are SGHVS and FNYEAQ. The receptor was derived from a woman in her 50s in good health. The rearrangement links TRBV7-6 to TRBJ2-3; TCRdb gives TRBD2 as the D gene, but with no DNA this cannot be confirmed. The sequencing sample was made of blood T cells: a sorted CD56 or NKG2C T cell subset, CD4+ or CD8+ T cells, or bulk PBMC T cells (not recorded which). The chain's CDR3 is CASRSAGGVTDTQYF.